This entry features one T cell receptor (beta chain) sequence. Its antigen is still unknown. This specimen comes from a study of shared clonotypes between healthy human individuals. Study conclusions and caveats: The small donor group covered limited genetic and exposure diversity. Around 5% was the fraction of naive CD4 clonotypes found shared across a few donors.

After removal of 4 bases from V and 1 base from J, the junction contained 3 bases not matched to a gene. The CDR3 has 15 residues. Germline V CDR1 and CDR2: SGHTS, YDEGEE. Naive CD8 populations comprised CD45RO-negative cells positively selected for CCR7, excluding terminally differentiated effector memory CD45RA+ cells. The protocol was immunoSEQ multiplex PCR, while the TCRdb copy is restricted to in-frame clones and leaves out a portion. Of hundreds of thousands of clones listed, roughly 95% were seen once; the top ten hold approximately 0.12%. This sequence joins TRBV5-8 and TRBJ1-5, with 9 nucleotides matching TRBD1. The material sequenced was naive CD8+ T cells sorted from blood. The origin of this receptor is a woman in her thirties in good health. The DNA for the CDR3 is TGTGCCAGCAGCATCGACAGGGGGAGCAATCAGCCCCAGCATTTT. Its protein product is CASSIDRGSNQPQHF.